This T cell receptor beta chain is drawn from a study of OX40 agonist ivuxolimab in advanced cancers. Study-wide background: Those treated in dose escalation had hepatocellular carcinoma, melanoma, renal cell cancer or head and neck cancer. Study-level findings and limits: There were also nonresponders showing low normalized T-cell clonal expansion. Blood T cells, both CD4+ and CD8+, expanded clonally by week 6 at 0.1 to 3.0 mg/kg.

Autoimmune disease history or systemic immunosuppression led to patient exclusion. Repertoires were generated with immunoSEQ multiplex PCR, while TCRdb's copy carries only in-frame clones and drops some. The sample records some 80,000 clones, about nine tenths being singletons. Points on this clone: Its specificity is unknown. One junction end disagrees with the germline gene, perhaps due to a read error.

This CDR3 is 11 amino acids long. Germline loops: CDR1 SQVTM, CDR2 ANQGSEA. This chain joins TRBV29-1 and TRBJ2-3, with unresolved D. The clonotype originates from an adult with an advanced solid tumor such as melanoma, head and neck, liver or kidney cancer. The source material was CD4+ or CD8+ T cells sorted from blood, sampled in a trial of the OX40 agonist ivuxolimab. Written as DNA, the CDR3 is TGCAGCGTTGGGGATAAGGATATGCAGTATTTT. It specifies CSVGDKDMQYF.